Detailed here is one T cell receptor beta chain. In its sample, this clone was seen a few times. What antigen it recognizes has not been identified. No much larger clone is present one base from it, and per-base qualities are unavailable. The record originates from a study of a mutant IDH1 vaccine in newly diagnosed glioma (dated by TCRdb to the early 2020s). Regarding the study in general: Vaccination started 4-6 weeks after radiotherapy alone, or was given together with temozolomide cycles in the groups whose treatment included chemotherapy. Of the roughly 34 treated patients, roughly 60% were male and about 40% were female, and the mean age was approximately 37 years. Prior to enrollment, patients had been given standard therapy consisting of radiotherapy alone, temozolomide alone, or radiochemotherapy with temozolomide, with the combination given to most patients. The week-35 safety follow-up took place at visit V12, and the week-47 end of study took place at visit V13. Peripheral blood samples were drawn at six visits, namely V03 (baseline), V05, V07, V10, V12 and V13. Longitudinal TCRB deep sequencing was performed for roughly 25 treated patients wherever samples were available for exploratory analyses. General conclusions and limits of the study: Availability determined which PBMC samples were chosen for TCRB deep sequencing. Pseudoprogression appeared unrelated to alterations in the top peripheral T cell clonotypes detected by TCRB sequencing. It was noted by the authors that analyses of patient blood samples could not be reproduced owing to sample limitations. Vaccine-induced immune responses across multiple MHC alleles were detected in 80% to 95% of patients.

What this sample's time point label stands for: week 35, safety follow-up. Every vaccine dose consisted of 300 ug of a 20-mer mutant IDH1 peptide in Montanide, administered subcutaneously together with topical imiquimod. Across visits V03 through V10, patients got a total of eight vaccinations, given in weeks 1, 3, 5, 7, 11, 15, 19 and 23. All donors had newly diagnosed IDH1-mutant astrocytomas of WHO grade 3 or 4 that showed loss of nuclear ATRX. The samples were drawn from NOA16, a multicentre, single-arm, open-label phase I trial in Germany that tested a mutant IDH1 peptide vaccine in humans for the first time. Genomic DNA for TCRB sequencing was isolated from EDTA blood with the DNeasy Blood and Tissue Kit. Trimming accounts for 4 bases at V and 8 bases at J, while the number of junction bases matched to no gene is 5. CDR1 and CDR2 are read off the germline V gene (reference sequence) as SGHNT and YYREEE. Counted from cysteine to phenylalanine, this CDR3 has 14 amino acids. The retained sequence is limited to the CDR3, 42 bases, with the frame set at the first base.

The library came from the immunoSEQ multiplex PCR assay. Following the manufacturer's protocol, the hsTCRB Kit was used to amplify rearranged TCR beta chain sequences. An Illumina MiSeq was used to sequence the TCRB libraries. On the study's bioinformatics: The proprietary platform of the kit vendor was used for demultiplexing, trimming and gene mapping. TCRdb stores this immuneACCESS table with in-frame sequences only. Part of the clones is absent; in the studies checked, under half of the shortfall reflects unresolved V genes, and no reason is known for the rest. V and J calls and clone size are those listed in that table; D and trimming were worked out from the DNA. For this sample there are about 40,000 clones; 83% appear just once. The ten largest account for 4.5% to 5.5% of the sample.

The rearrangement combines TRBV5-4 with TRBJ1-4; the central 10 bases match TRBD1. The sample was PBMCs, taken from a glioma patient whose treatment included an IDH1 peptide vaccine. The receptor's source is a woman between 50 and 59 years old with glioma. The CDR3 region reads CASSLGTGEEKLFF. The sequenced DNA is TGTGCCAGCAGCCTCGGGACAGGGGAAGAAAAACTGTTTTTT. Supplemented by the reference TRBV5-4 and TRBJ1-4 proteins around the CDR3, the complete variable domain is ETGVTQSPTHLIKTRGQQVTLRCSSQSGHNTVSWYQQALGQGPQFIFQYYREEENGRGNFPPRFSGLQFPNYSSELNVNALELDDSALYLCASSLGTGEEKLFFGSGTQLSVL.